A selection of T cell receptor gamma chains follows, all from one sample in a study of γδ T cells in repeated Plasmodium falciparum infection. TCRdb redid clone calling on the multiplex PCR reads using CATT. The sample includes approximately 28,000 gamma-chain clones, about 2.9% of them seen just once. Sequences were obtained from gamma-delta T cells from blood. Source of these receptors: a pool of human donors (malaria-infected and uninfected, not separated). Both conserved end residues are part of each CDR3.

j_gene	v_gene	CDR3aa
TRGJ1/TRGJ2	TRGV4	CATWLYYYKKLF
TRGJ1/TRGJ2	TRGV2	CATWDGPPSYYKKLF
TRGJ1/TRGJ2	TRGV9	CALWEVLPWSHKKLF
TRGJ1/TRGJ2	TRGV8	CATWDSRDYKKLF
TRGJ1/TRGJ2	TRGV5	CATWGLGGYKKLF
TRGJ1/TRGJ2	TRGV3	CATWTVNYKKLF
TRGJ1/TRGJ2	TRGV4	CATWDGHLRKLF
TRGJ1/TRGJ2	TRGV3	CATWVTEDYKKLF
TRGJP1	TRGV8	CATWALAHNTGWFKIF
TRGJ1/TRGJ2	TRGV4	CATWDGINYYKKLF
TRGJ1/TRGJ2	TRGV5	CATWDRPVRLYKKLF
TRGJ1/TRGJ2	TRGV8	CATWGAGYYKKLF
TRGJ1/TRGJ2	TRGV9	CALWEVPLKKLF
TRGJ1/TRGJ2	TRGV9	CALWEGPYYKKLF
TRGJ1/TRGJ2	TRGV2	CATWDSYYKKLF
TRGJ1/TRGJ2	TRGV9	CALWEDYYKKLF
TRGJ1/TRGJ2	TRGV9	CALWELDYKKLF
TRGJP2	TRGV8	CATWDRADSSDWIKTF
TRGJ1/TRGJ2	TRGV8	CATWDRYYYKKLF
TRGJP2	TRGV3	CATWDRRGGSDWIKTF